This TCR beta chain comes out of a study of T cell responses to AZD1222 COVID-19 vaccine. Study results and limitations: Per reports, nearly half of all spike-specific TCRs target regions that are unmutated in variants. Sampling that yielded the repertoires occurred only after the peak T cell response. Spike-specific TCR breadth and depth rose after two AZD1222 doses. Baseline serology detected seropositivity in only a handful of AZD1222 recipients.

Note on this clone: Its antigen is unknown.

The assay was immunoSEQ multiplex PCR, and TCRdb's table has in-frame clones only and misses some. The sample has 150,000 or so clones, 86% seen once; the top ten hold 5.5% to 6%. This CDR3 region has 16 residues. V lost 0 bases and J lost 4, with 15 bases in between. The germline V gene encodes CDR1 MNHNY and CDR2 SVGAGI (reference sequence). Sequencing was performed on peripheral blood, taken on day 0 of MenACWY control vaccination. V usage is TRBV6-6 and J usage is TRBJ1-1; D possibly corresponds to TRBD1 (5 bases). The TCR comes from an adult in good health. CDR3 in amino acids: CASSYSVGRGVTEAFF. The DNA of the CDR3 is TGTGCCAGCAGTTACTCGGTGGGCCGGGGGGTCACTGAAGCTTTCTTT.